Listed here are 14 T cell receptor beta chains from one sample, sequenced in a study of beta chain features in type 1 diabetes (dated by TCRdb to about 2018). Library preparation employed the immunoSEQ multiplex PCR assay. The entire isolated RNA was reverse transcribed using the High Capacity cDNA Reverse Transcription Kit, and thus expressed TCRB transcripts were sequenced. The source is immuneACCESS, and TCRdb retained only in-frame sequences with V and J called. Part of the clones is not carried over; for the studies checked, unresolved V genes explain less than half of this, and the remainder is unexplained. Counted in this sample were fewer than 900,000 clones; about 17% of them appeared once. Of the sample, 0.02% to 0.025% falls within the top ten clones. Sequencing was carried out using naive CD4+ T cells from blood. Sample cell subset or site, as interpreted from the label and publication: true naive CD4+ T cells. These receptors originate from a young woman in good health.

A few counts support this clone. CDR3 nucleotide sequence: TGTGCCAGCTCACCACTTTCGGGCATTATAACCCAACCCGGGGTGGACACTGAAGCTTTCTTT. Its translation: CASSPLSGIITQPGVDTEAFF. The V gene is TRBV18, the J gene TRBJ1-1; no reliable D call. The CDR3 is 21 residues long. The V end was cut by 1 base, the J end by 3 bases, with 30 bases between. CDR1 is KGHSH, CDR2 LQKENI, per germline.

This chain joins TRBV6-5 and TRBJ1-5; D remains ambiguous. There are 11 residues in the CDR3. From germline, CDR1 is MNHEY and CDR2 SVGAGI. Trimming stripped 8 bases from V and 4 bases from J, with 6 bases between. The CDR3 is CASGLNQPQHF. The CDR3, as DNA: TGTGCCAGCGGCCTAAATCAGCCCCAGCATTTT.

The CDR3 loop reads CASSGQTAYEQYF. CDR3 nucleotides: TGTGCCAGCAGTGGGCAGACAGCCTACGAGCAGTACTTC. The chain is built from TRBV2 and TRBJ2-7, with D perhaps TRBD1 (5 bases). The CDR3 covers 13 residues. Germline V lookup: CDR1 SNHLY, CDR2 FYNNEI. V shed 4 bases and J shed 2 bases, with 9 bases lying between them.

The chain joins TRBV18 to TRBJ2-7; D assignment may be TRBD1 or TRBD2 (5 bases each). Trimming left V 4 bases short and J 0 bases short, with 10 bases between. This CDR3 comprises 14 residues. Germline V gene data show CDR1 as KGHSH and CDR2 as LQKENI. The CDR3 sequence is CASSQAGTSYEQYF. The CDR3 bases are TGTGCCAGCTCACAAGCCGGGACCTCCTACGAGCAGTACTTC.

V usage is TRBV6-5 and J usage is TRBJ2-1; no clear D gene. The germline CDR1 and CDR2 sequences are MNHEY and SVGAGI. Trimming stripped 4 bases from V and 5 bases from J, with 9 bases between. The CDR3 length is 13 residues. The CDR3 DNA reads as TGTGCCAGCAGTTTCGTACTAAACAATGAGCAGTTCTTC. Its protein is CASSFVLNNEQFF.

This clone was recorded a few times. The CDR3 loop is CASSLTGYEQYF. The CDR3 DNA sequence: TGTGCCAGTAGTCTGACAGGGTACGAGCAGTACTTC. V gene TRBV19 combines with J gene TRBJ2-7; TRBD1 aligns across 7 bases. The CDR3 has 12 amino acids. The V and J ends lost 5 bases and 4 bases, in that order; junction bases with no gene match: 2. Germline CDR1 is LNHDA and CDR2 is SQIVND (reference sequence).

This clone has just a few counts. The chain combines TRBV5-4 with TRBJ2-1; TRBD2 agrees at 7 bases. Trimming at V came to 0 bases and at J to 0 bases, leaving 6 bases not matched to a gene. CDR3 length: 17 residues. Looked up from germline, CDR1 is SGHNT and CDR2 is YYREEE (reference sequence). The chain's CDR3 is CASSLAGGGSSYNEQFF. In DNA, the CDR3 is TGTGCCAGCAGCTTGGCGGGTGGCGGGAGCTCCTACAATGAGCAGTTCTTC.

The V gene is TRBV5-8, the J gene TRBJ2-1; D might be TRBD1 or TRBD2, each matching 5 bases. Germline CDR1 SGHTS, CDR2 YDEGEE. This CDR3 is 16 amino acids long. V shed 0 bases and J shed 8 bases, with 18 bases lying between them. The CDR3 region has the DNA TGTGCCAGCAGCTTGGGGGGGATCGCCAGTATTGATGAGCAGTTCTTC. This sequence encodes CASSLGGIASIDEQFF.

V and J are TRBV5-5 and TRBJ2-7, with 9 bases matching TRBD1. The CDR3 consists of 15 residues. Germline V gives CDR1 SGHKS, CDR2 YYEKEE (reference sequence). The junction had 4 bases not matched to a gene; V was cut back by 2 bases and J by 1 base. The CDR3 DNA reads TGTGCCAGCAGCTTACCCGGGACAGGGTCCTACGAGCAGTACTTC. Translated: CASSLPGTGSYEQYF.

CDR3 sequence reads: CASSPRQGLETQYF. CDR3 DNA: TGTGCCAGCAGCCCGCGACAGGGGCTCGAGACCCAGTACTTC. The chain joins TRBV9 to TRBJ2-5, with 8 bases that match TRBD1. The CDR3 extends over 14 amino acids. V gave up 4 bases and J gave up 5 bases; unmatched junction bases: 7. CDR1 SGDLS and CDR2 YYNGEE come from the germline V gene.

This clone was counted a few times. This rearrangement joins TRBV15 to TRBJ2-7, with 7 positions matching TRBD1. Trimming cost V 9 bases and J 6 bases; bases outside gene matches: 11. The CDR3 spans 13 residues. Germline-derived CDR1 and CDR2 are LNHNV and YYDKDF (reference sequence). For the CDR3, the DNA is TGTGCCACAAGCGTCGAGGGGGCCGCCGAGCAGTACTTC. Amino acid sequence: CATSVEGAAEQYF.

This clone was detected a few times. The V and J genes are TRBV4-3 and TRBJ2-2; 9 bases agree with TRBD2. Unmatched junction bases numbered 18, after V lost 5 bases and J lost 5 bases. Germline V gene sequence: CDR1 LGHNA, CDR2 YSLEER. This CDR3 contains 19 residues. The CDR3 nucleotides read TGCGCCAGCAGCACACGATCCGGTCTCGCGGGAGGGGAGACCGGGGAGCTGTTTTTT. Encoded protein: CASSTRSGLAGGETGELFF.

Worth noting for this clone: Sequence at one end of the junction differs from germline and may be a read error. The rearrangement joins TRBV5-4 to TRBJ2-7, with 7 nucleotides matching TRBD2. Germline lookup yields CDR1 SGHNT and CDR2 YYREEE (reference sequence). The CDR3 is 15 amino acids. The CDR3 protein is CASSQDGGSPYEQYF. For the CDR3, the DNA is TGCGCCAGCAGCCAAGATGGCGGGAGCCCCTACGAGCAGTACTTC.

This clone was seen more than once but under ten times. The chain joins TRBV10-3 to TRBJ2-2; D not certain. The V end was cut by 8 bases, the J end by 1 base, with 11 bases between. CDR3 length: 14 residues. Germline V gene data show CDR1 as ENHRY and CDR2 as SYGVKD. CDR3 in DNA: TGTGCCATCGGTGCCCAGGTGAACACCGGGGAGCTGTTTTTT. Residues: CAIGAQVNTGELFF.